This T cell receptor beta chain was observed in a study of blood T cell repertoires in COVID-19 (dated by TCRdb to between 2020 and 2021). General notes on the study: The collaborator samples originated in the United States, Italy and Spain and spanned the acute and convalescent phases of COVID-19. The dataset comprised deeply sampled blood TCRbeta repertoires from subjects exposed to, actively infected with, or recovered from COVID-19. Samples were obtained from the ongoing ImmuneRACE study (first 160 participants) and from 1,254 subjects provided by 6 global collaborators. The repertoires were released in a freely available public database intended as a resource for research on the immune response to SARS-CoV-2. The material from the prospective study consisted of cDNA or gDNA derived from T cells, B-cell-depleted T cells, or PBMCs. HLA class I and class II types, where available, came from metadata supplied by the sample provider rather than from assay-based typing. A de-identified subject ID, COVID-19 status, age in years and sex were almost always included in the sample metadata.

Turning to this clone: Its antigen remains undetermined. Per-nucleotide qualities are absent, and no much larger clonotype sits a single base away.

What the research found in general, with its limitations: The quantity of clinical and demographic metadata differed by source and by participant and was supplied without curation.

CDR1 and CDR2 are read off the germline V gene as SGHRS and YFSETQ. The V end gives up 4 bases and the J end 4 bases, leaving 11 bases in the junction not matched to a gene. From the cysteine through the phenylalanine, the CDR3 covers 15 amino acids. The read is trimmed to its CDR3 DNA, 45 bases read in frame from base 1. At one collaborating source in Seattle, patients were enrolled during active infection and were followed longitudinally through the course of disease. Collaborating institutions collected whole blood in K2EDTA tubes following their own protocols. For TCRbeta analysis, collaborators shipped samples as frozen whole blood, isolated PBMCs, or DNA extracted from either of those sample types. TCRbeta CDR3 regions were amplified from genomic DNA using the immunoSEQ Assay, a bias-controlled multiplex PCR. The authors' pipeline ran thus. The number of nucleated cells in each sample was estimated by amplification of reference gene primers within the assay. To quantify the absolute abundance of each unique TCRbeta CDR3 rearrangement, sequence reads were collapsed and filtered. For each sample, productive Simpson clonality was calculated as the square root of Simpson's diversity index over productive rearrangements. The source is immuneACCESS, and TCRdb retained only in-frame sequences with V and J called. Part of the clones is not carried over; for the studies checked, unresolved V genes explain less than half of this, and the remainder is unexplained. V and J calls and clone size come straight from that table; D and trimming were deduced from the DNA. The sample table lists around 360,000 clones, 87% of them with a count of one. The ten largest clones represent about 10% of the sample.

This chain is built from TRBV5-1 and TRBJ2-7, with 7 central nucleotides matching TRBD1. This clonotype was obtained from a young woman with COVID-19, enrolled during active disease. The sequencing input was peripheral blood. For the CDR3, the sequence is CASSKDRVKPYEQYF. The bases are TGCGCCAGCAGCAAAGACAGGGTAAAACCTTACGAGCAGTACTTC.